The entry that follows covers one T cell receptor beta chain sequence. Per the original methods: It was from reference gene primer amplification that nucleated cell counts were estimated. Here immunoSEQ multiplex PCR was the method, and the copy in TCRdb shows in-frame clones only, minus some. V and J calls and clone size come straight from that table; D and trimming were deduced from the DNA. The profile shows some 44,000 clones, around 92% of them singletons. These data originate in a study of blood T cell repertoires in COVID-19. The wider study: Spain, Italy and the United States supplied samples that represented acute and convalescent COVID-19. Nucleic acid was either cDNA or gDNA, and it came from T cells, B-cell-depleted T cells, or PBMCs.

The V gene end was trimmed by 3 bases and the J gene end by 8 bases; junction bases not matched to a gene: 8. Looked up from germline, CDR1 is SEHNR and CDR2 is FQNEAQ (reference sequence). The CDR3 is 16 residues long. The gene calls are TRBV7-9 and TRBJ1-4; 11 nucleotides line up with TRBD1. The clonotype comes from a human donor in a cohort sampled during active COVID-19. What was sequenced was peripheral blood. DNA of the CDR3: TGTGCCAGCAGCTTCAGGACAGGGGGCTTGAGGGAAAAACTGTTTTTT. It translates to CASSFRTGGLREKLFF. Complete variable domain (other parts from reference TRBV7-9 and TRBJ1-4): DTGVSQNPRHKITKRGQNVTFRCDPISEHNRLYWYRQTLGQGPEFLTYFQNEAQLEKSRLLSDRFSAERPKGSFSTLEIQRTEQGDSAMYLCASSFRTGGLREKLFFGSGTQLSVL.